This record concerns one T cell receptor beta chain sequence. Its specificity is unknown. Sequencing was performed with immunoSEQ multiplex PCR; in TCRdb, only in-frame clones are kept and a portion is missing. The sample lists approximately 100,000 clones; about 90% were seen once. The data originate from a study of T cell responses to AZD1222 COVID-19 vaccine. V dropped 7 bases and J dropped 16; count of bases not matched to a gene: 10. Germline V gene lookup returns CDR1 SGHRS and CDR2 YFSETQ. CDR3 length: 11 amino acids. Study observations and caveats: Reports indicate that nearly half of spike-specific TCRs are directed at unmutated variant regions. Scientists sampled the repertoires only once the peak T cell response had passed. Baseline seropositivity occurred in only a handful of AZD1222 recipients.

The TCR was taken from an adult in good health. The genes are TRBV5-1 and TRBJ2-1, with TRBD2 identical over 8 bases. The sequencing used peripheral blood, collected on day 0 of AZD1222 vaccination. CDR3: CASGFAGTSFF. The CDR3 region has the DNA TGCGCCAGCGGATTTGCCGGGACTAGTTTCTTC.